The T cell receptor beta chain described here comes from a study of a mutant IDH1 vaccine in newly diagnosed glioma. Study at large: Treatment recipients were 62.5% male and around 40% female, and their mean age was roughly 40 years. Prior therapy was radiotherapy, temozolomide, or both; most received both. Study-wide results and limits: Detectable vaccine-induced immune responses arose in roughly 93% of patients.

The V end was cut by 1 base, the J end by 0 bases, with 10 bases between. The CDR3 covers 15 residues. Germline V CDR1 and CDR2: SEHNR, FQNEAQ (reference sequence). Only in-frame clones appear in the TCRdb table, and some are missing; sequencing was by immunoSEQ multiplex PCR. The sample lists 35,000 to 40,000 clones, roughly 80% seen once, with just over 9% in the top ten. Regarding this clone: No antigen is known for it.

Time point: baseline, week 1 (first vaccination visit). The treatment is: pre-vaccination baseline after standard-of-care therapy. The J gene is TRBJ2-7, the V gene TRBV7-9; D may be TRBD2 (5 bases). This TCR was sampled from a man aged 35 to 55 with glioma. Some clones in this sample may be carry-over from other donors' samples. Sample: PBMCs, taken from a glioma patient treated with radiotherapy, temozolomide or both. CDR3 region: CASSLGTANSYEQYF. The CDR3 region has the DNA TGTGCCAGCAGCTTAGGGACTGCAAACTCCTACGAGCAGTACTTC.